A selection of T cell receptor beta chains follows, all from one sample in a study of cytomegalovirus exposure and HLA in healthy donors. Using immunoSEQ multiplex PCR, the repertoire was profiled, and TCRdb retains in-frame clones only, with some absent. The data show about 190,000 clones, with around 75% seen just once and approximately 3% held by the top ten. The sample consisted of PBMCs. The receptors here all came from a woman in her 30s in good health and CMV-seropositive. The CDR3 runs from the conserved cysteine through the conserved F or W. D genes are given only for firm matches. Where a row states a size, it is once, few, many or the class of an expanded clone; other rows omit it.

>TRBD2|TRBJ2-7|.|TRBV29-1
CSAWTSGFYEQYF
TGCAGCGCCTGGACTAGCGGGTTCTACGAGCAGTACTTC
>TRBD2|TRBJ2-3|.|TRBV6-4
CASSLAGGTDTQYF
TGTGCCAGCAGCTTAGCGGGGGGCACAGATACGCAGTATTTT
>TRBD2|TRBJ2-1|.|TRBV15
CATQTSGTTYNEQFF
TGTGCCACGCAAACGTCGGGGACTACCTACAATGAGCAGTTCTTC
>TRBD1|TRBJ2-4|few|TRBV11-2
CASTPTGNVIQYF
TGTGCCAGCACCCCGACAGGGAATGTCATTCAGTACTTC
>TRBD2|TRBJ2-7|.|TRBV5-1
CASSPRLAGEREQYF
TGCGCCAGCAGCCCGAGACTAGCGGGAGAGCGCGAGCAGTACTTC
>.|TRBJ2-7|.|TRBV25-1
CASSEGRGSPYEQYF
TGTGCCAGCAGTGAGGGGAGGGGGAGCCCCTACGAGCAGTACTTC
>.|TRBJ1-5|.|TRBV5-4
CASSLDGDQPQHF
TGTGCCAGCAGCTTGGACGGGGATCAGCCCCAGCATTTT
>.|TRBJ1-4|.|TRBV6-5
CASSAVIGNEKLFF
TGTGCCAGCAGCGCAGTGATTGGCAATGAAAAACTGTTTTTT
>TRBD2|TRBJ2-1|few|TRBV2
CASSDERGKEQFF
TGTGCCAGCAGTGATGAGCGGGGTAAAGAGCAGTTCTTC
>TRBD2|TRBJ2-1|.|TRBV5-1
CASSSSGTSGRYEQFF
TGCGCCAGCAGCTCTTCCGGGACTAGCGGGAGGTATGAGCAGTTCTTC
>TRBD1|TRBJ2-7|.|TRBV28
CASRRTGVGDEQYF
TGTGCCAGCAGAAGGACAGGGGTCGGCGACGAGCAGTACTTC
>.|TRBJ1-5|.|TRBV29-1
CSVAAEGNSNQPQHF
TGCAGCGTTGCCGCGGAGGGCAATAGCAATCAGCCCCAGCATTTT
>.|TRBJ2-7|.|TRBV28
CASSYSSYEQYF
TGTGCCAGCAGTTACAGCTCCTACGAGCAGTACTTC
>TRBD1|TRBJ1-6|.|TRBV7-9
CASSQGQTNSPLHF
TGTGCCAGCAGCCAGGGACAGACCAATTCACCCCTCCACTTT
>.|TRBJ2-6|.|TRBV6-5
CASSYSGPPGANVLTF
TGTGCCAGCAGTTACTCTGGGCCCCCTGGGGCCAACGTCCTGACTTTC
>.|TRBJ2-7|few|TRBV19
CASTDRSWGREQYF
TGTGCCAGTACCGACAGGAGTTGGGGTCGCGAGCAGTACTTC
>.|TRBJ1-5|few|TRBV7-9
CASSLAGRDNQPQHF
TGTGCCAGCAGCTTAGCGGGCAGGGACAATCAGCCCCAGCATTTT
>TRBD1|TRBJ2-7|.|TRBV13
CASKIRDRGYEQYF
TGTGCCAGCAAGATAAGGGACAGGGGGTACGAGCAGTACTTC
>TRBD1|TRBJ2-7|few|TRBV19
CASSTGTGTYEQYF
TGTGCCAGTAGTACCGGGACAGGCACCTACGAGCAGTACTTC
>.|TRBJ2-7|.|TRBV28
CASMSGRLTYEQYF
TGTGCCAGCATGTCAGGGCGCCTTACCTACGAGCAGTACTTC
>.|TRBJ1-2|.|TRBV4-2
CASSHAGAFYGYTF
TGTGCCAGCAGCCACGCAGGTGCGTTTTATGGCTACACCTTC
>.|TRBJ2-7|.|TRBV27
CASSLSGSAGTYEQYF
TGTGCCAGCAGTTTATCGGGGTCCGCGGGGACCTACGAGCAGTACTTC
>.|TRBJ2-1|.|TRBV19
CASSIAPYEQFF
TGTGCCAGTAGTATAGCCCCCTATGAGCAGTTCTTC
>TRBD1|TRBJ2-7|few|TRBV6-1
CASRLRQGNEQYF
TGTGCCAGCAGACTTCGACAGGGGAACGAGCAGTACTTC
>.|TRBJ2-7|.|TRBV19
CATSRGLAYEQYF
TGTGCCACCAGTAGGGGTCTTGCATACGAGCAGTACTTC
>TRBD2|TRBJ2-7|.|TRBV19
CASSIGGTSFSYEQYF
TGTGCCAGTAGTATTGGAGGGACTAGCTTCTCCTACGAGCAGTACTTC
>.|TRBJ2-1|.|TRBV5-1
CASSLNEGEQFF
TGCGCCAGCAGCTTGAATGAGGGCGAGCAGTTCTTC
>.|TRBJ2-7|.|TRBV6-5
CASSYSWVLKGGEQYF
TGTGCCAGCAGTTACTCTTGGGTCCTAAAAGGGGGCGAGCAGTACTTC
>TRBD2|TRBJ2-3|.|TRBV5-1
CASSLETSGSTDTQYF
TGCGCCAGCAGCTTGGAAACTAGCGGGAGCACAGATACGCAGTATTTT
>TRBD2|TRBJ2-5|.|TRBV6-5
CATSGSPRETQYF
TGTGCGACTAGCGGGAGCCCCAGGGAGACCCAGTACTTC
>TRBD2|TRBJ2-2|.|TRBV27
CASSFSGGGLAGAGELFF
TGTGCCAGCAGTTTTTCCGGCGGGGGACTAGCGGGAGCCGGGGAGCTGTTTTTT
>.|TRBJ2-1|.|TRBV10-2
CASSEPLYNEQFF
TGCGCCAGCAGTGAGCCCCTTTACAATGAGCAGTTCTTC
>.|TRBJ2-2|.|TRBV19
CASSIWGSGELFF
TGTGCCAGTAGTATCTGGGGCTCCGGGGAGCTGTTTTTT